Listed below are T cell receptor beta chains from one sample, sequenced in a study of shared clonotypes between healthy human individuals. Method: immunoSEQ multiplex PCR; TCRdb's copy keeps in-frame clones and lacks some. This table holds 550,000 to 600,000 clones, 98% found once. Sequenced: naive CD8+ T cells sorted from blood. These receptors originate from a man between 25 and 39 years old in good health. Both conserved end residues are part of each CDR3. A D gene is named only where the DNA matches it firmly. Some rows have no size entry. The others give once, few or many, or a class for an expanded clone.

len: 14
v_gene: TRBV28
abundance: -
d_gene: -
j_gene: TRBJ1-5
CDR3aa: CASSLLPSDQPQHF
CDR3nt: TGTGCCAGCAGTTTATTGCCTTCGGACCAGCCCCAGCATTTT

len: 15
v_gene: TRBV6-1
abundance: -
d_gene: TRBD1
j_gene: TRBJ2-7
CDR3aa: CASSEDLGQVYEQYF
CDR3nt: TGTGCCAGCAGTGAAGATTTGGGACAGGTCTACGAGCAGTACTTC

len: 16
v_gene: TRBV11-2
abundance: -
d_gene: -
j_gene: TRBJ2-7
CDR3aa: CASSPYNGLYSYEQYF
CDR3nt: TGTGCCAGCAGCCCATATAACGGACTATACTCCTACGAGCAGTACTTC

len: 16
v_gene: TRBV5-8
abundance: once
d_gene: TRBD1
j_gene: TRBJ2-2
CDR3aa: CASSSGQGDDTGELFF
CDR3nt: TGTGCCAGCAGCTCGGGACAGGGGGATGACACCGGGGAGCTGTTTTTT

len: 14
v_gene: TRBV28
abundance: -
d_gene: TRBD1
j_gene: TRBJ2-1
CDR3aa: CASSLMGQGNEQFF
CDR3nt: TGTGCCAGCAGTTTAATGGGACAGGGTAATGAGCAGTTCTTC

len: 16
v_gene: TRBV2
abundance: -
d_gene: TRBD1
j_gene: TRBJ1-5
CDR3aa: CASSEGTDRLNQPQHF
CDR3nt: TGTGCCAGCAGTGAAGGTACGGACAGGTTGAATCAGCCCCAGCATTTT

len: 15
v_gene: TRBV6-5
abundance: -
d_gene: TRBD1
j_gene: TRBJ2-1
CDR3aa: CASSRGQGQHNEQFF
CDR3nt: TGTGCCAGCAGTCGCGGACAGGGCCAACACAATGAGCAGTTCTTC

len: 10
v_gene: TRBV5-8
abundance: -
d_gene: -
j_gene: TRBJ2-7
CDR3aa: CASSAYEQYF
CDR3nt: TGTGCCAGCAGCGCCTACGAGCAGTACTTC

len: 16
v_gene: TRBV10-3
abundance: -
d_gene: TRBD2
j_gene: TRBJ2-7
CDR3aa: CAISELAGGLSYEQYF
CDR3nt: TGTGCCATCAGTGAATTAGCGGGAGGGCTCTCCTACGAGCAGTACTTC

len: 12
v_gene: TRBV7-8
abundance: -
d_gene: -
j_gene: TRBJ2-7
CDR3aa: CASSLRGYEQYF
CDR3nt: TGTGCCAGCAGCTTACGGGGCTACGAGCAGTACTTC

len: 15
v_gene: TRBV18
abundance: -
d_gene: -
j_gene: TRBJ2-3
CDR3aa: CASSPRGTSTDTQYF
CDR3nt: TGTGCCAGCTCACCACGGGGGACTAGCACAGATACGCAGTATTTT

len: 18
v_gene: TRBV27
abundance: -
d_gene: TRBD2
j_gene: TRBJ2-1
CDR3aa: CASSLKGLAGGSYNEQFF
CDR3nt: TGTGCCAGCAGCCTAAAGGGACTAGCGGGAGGCTCCTACAATGAGCAGTTCTTC

len: 14
v_gene: TRBV15
abundance: once
d_gene: -
j_gene: TRBJ2-7
CDR3aa: CATSRAVSTYEQYF
CDR3nt: TGTGCCACCAGCAGAGCTGTCAGTACCTACGAGCAGTACTTC

len: 15
v_gene: TRBV7-8
abundance: -
d_gene: -
j_gene: TRBJ2-1
CDR3aa: CASSSGLPSYNEQFF
CDR3nt: TGTGCCAGCAGCTCGGGACTGCCCTCCTACAATGAGCAGTTCTTC

len: 12
v_gene: TRBV29-1
abundance: -
d_gene: -
j_gene: TRBJ2-2
CDR3aa: CSVVLVSGELFF
CDR3nt: TGCAGCGTTGTGCTGGTCTCCGGGGAGCTGTTTTTT

len: 13
v_gene: TRBV29-1
abundance: -
d_gene: TRBD1
j_gene: TRBJ1-2
CDR3aa: CSASDRGGGGYTF
CDR3nt: TGCAGCGCCTCTGACAGGGGGGGCGGTGGCTACACCTTC

len: 15
v_gene: TRBV11-3
abundance: -
d_gene: -
j_gene: TRBJ2-2
CDR3aa: CASSLGMLLGGELFF
CDR3nt: TGTGCCAGCAGCTTAGGAATGCTCCTGGGGGGGGAGCTGTTTTTT

len: 17
v_gene: TRBV7-2
abundance: -
d_gene: -
j_gene: TRBJ2-5
CDR3aa: CASSLDGPDTMQETQYF
CDR3nt: TGTGCCAGCAGCTTAGACGGCCCTGATACTATGCAAGAGACCCAGTACTTC

len: 13
v_gene: TRBV11-3
abundance: -
d_gene: TRBD2
j_gene: TRBJ2-3
CDR3aa: CASSPGLEDTQYF
CDR3nt: TGTGCCAGCAGCCCGGGACTAGAAGATACGCAGTATTTT

len: 15
v_gene: TRBV28
abundance: -
d_gene: -
j_gene: TRBJ2-1
CDR3aa: CASNHPTPKGYEQFF
CDR3nt: TGTGCCAGCAACCACCCGACCCCGAAAGGCTATGAGCAGTTCTTC

len: 17
v_gene: TRBV9
abundance: once
d_gene: -
j_gene: TRBJ2-1
CDR3aa: CASSAQQGPSRYNEQFF
CDR3nt: TGTGCCAGCAGCGCACAACAGGGTCCTTCAAGATACAATGAGCAGTTCTTC

len: 17
v_gene: TRBV7-9
abundance: -
d_gene: TRBD2
j_gene: TRBJ2-7
CDR3aa: CASSLDSASGYSYEQYF
CDR3nt: TGTGCCAGCAGCTTAGATTCTGCTAGCGGATACTCCTACGAGCAGTACTTC

len: 16
v_gene: TRBV28
abundance: -
d_gene: -
j_gene: TRBJ2-7
CDR3aa: CASSSEVYSPMIEQYF
CDR3nt: TGTGCCAGCAGTAGTGAGGTTTATAGTCCTATGATCGAGCAGTACTTC

len: 11
v_gene: TRBV6-1
abundance: -
d_gene: -
j_gene: TRBJ2-3
CDR3aa: CASSEWDTQYF
CDR3nt: TGTGCCAGCAGTGAATGGGATACGCAGTATTTT

len: 15
v_gene: TRBV29-1
abundance: -
d_gene: -
j_gene: TRBJ2-1
CDR3aa: CSVEARANSYNEQFF
CDR3nt: TGCAGCGTTGAGGCTAGGGCTAACTCCTACAATGAGCAGTTCTTC

len: 20
v_gene: TRBV4-1
abundance: -
d_gene: TRBD1
j_gene: TRBJ1-3
CDR3aa: CASSQEVSQDREIRGNTIYF
CDR3nt: TGCGCCAGCAGCCAAGAAGTTTCCCAGGACAGGGAGATTCGAGGAAACACCATATATTTT

len: 12
v_gene: TRBV30
abundance: -
d_gene: -
j_gene: TRBJ2-7
CDR3aa: CAWRGPSYEQYF
CDR3nt: TGTGCCTGGAGGGGACCCTCCTACGAGCAGTACTTC

len: 17
v_gene: TRBV29-1
abundance: once
d_gene: TRBD2
j_gene: TRBJ2-3
CDR3aa: CSGRGFGLAGGSDTQYF
CDR3nt: TGCAGCGGACGGGGATTCGGTCTAGCGGGGGGTTCAGATACGCAGTATTTT

len: 20
v_gene: TRBV27
abundance: -
d_gene: TRBD2
j_gene: TRBJ2-1
CDR3aa: CASSPWGGSGRGSSYNEQFF
CDR3nt: TGTGCCAGCAGCCCCTGGGGGGGTAGCGGGAGGGGAAGCTCCTACAATGAGCAGTTCTTC

len: 14
v_gene: TRBV27
abundance: -
d_gene: TRBD1
j_gene: TRBJ2-7
CDR3aa: CASSLPGQVPEQYF
CDR3nt: TGTGCCAGCAGTTTACCGGGACAGGTGCCCGAGCAGTACTTC

len: 14
v_gene: TRBV4-1
abundance: -
d_gene: TRBD1
j_gene: TRBJ2-7
CDR3aa: CASSPGQGDYEQYF
CDR3nt: TGCGCCAGCAGCCCGGGACAGGGGGACTACGAGCAGTACTTC

len: 15
v_gene: TRBV27
abundance: -
d_gene: TRBD1
j_gene: TRBJ1-4
CDR3aa: CASSFLQGAREKLFF
CDR3nt: TGTGCCAGCAGTTTTTTACAGGGGGCACGGGAAAAACTGTTTTTT

len: 15
v_gene: TRBV27
abundance: -
d_gene: TRBD1
j_gene: TRBJ2-1
CDR3aa: CASSLTNTGVGEQFF
CDR3nt: TGTGCCAGCAGTTTAACCAACACAGGGGTTGGTGAACAGTTCTTC

len: 17
v_gene: TRBV28
abundance: -
d_gene: TRBD1
j_gene: TRBJ2-7
CDR3aa: CASSFGSGLQGRYEQYF
CDR3nt: TGTGCCAGCAGTTTCGGTTCGGGCTTACAGGGGCGGTACGAGCAGTACTTC

len: 14
v_gene: TRBV28
abundance: -
d_gene: -
j_gene: TRBJ2-7
CDR3aa: CASTDMVATYEQYF
CDR3nt: TGTGCCAGCACCGACATGGTCGCGACTTACGAGCAGTACTTC

len: 14
v_gene: TRBV5-7
abundance: -
d_gene: -
j_gene: TRBJ2-7
CDR3aa: CASSLEWLSYEQYF
CDR3nt: TGTGCCAGCAGCTTGGAGTGGCTGTCCTACGAGCAGTACTTC

len: 14
v_gene: TRBV5-4
abundance: -
d_gene: -
j_gene: TRBJ2-7
CDR3aa: CASSLGQVGAEQYF
CDR3nt: TGTGCCAGCAGCCTCGGACAAGTAGGAGCCGAGCAGTACTTC

len: 11
v_gene: TRBV20-1
abundance: -
d_gene: -
j_gene: TRBJ1-4
CDR3aa: CSAREGSKLFF
CDR3nt: TGCAGTGCTAGAGAAGGCAGCAAACTGTTTTTT

len: 13
v_gene: TRBV7-9
abundance: -
d_gene: -
j_gene: TRBJ2-7
CDR3aa: CASSPPDSYEQYF
CDR3nt: TGTGCCAGCAGCCCACCTGACTCCTACGAGCAGTACTTC

len: 16
v_gene: TRBV7-9
abundance: -
d_gene: TRBD1
j_gene: TRBJ2-3
CDR3aa: CASSFLGGTGSDTQYF
CDR3nt: TGTGCCAGCAGCTTCCTAGGTGGGACAGGGTCAGATACGCAGTATTTT

len: 15
v_gene: TRBV29-1
abundance: -
d_gene: -
j_gene: TRBJ2-7
CDR3aa: CSVTTSWTGGDEQYF
CDR3nt: TGCAGCGTTACAACATCGTGGACCGGGGGAGACGAGCAGTACTTC

len: 14
v_gene: TRBV9
abundance: -
d_gene: TRBD2
j_gene: TRBJ2-7
CDR3aa: CASSEGTSPYEQYF
CDR3nt: TGTGCCAGCAGCGAGGGGACTAGTCCCTACGAGCAGTACTTC

len: 15
v_gene: TRBV27
abundance: -
d_gene: TRBD2
j_gene: TRBJ2-7
CDR3aa: CASSPMGGSSYEQYF
CDR3nt: TGTGCCAGCAGTCCAATGGGCGGGAGTTCCTACGAGCAGTACTTC

len: 16
v_gene: TRBV10-3
abundance: once
d_gene: TRBD1
j_gene: TRBJ2-1
CDR3aa: CAISEKKDRVSNEQFF
CDR3nt: TGTGCCATCAGTGAGAAAAAGGACAGGGTTTCCAATGAGCAGTTCTTC

len: 17
v_gene: TRBV7-6
abundance: -
d_gene: TRBD2
j_gene: TRBJ2-1
CDR3aa: CASSPRERESGYNEQFF
CDR3nt: TGTGCCAGCAGCCCTCGGGAGCGGGAGTCGGGCTACAATGAGCAGTTCTTC

len: 17
v_gene: TRBV11-2
abundance: -
d_gene: TRBD1
j_gene: TRBJ1-1
CDR3aa: CASSVTGTGGWDTEAFF
CDR3nt: TGTGCCAGCAGCGTTACCGGGACAGGGGGCTGGGACACTGAAGCTTTCTTT

len: 15
v_gene: TRBV27
abundance: once
d_gene: -
j_gene: TRBJ1-5
CDR3aa: CASSLEGVGNQPQHF
CDR3nt: TGTGCCAGCAGTTTAGAGGGGGTTGGCAATCAGCCCCAGCATTTT

len: 15
v_gene: TRBV10-3
abundance: -
d_gene: TRBD2
j_gene: TRBJ2-1
CDR3aa: CAITEREPSYNEQFF
CDR3nt: TGTGCCATCACGGAGCGGGAGCCATCCTACAATGAGCAGTTCTTC

len: 15
v_gene: TRBV11-2
abundance: -
d_gene: TRBD1
j_gene: TRBJ2-5
CDR3aa: CASSLGQGASETQYF
CDR3nt: TGTGCCAGCAGCTTAGGGCAGGGGGCTTCAGAGACCCAGTACTTC

len: 14
v_gene: TRBV7-6
abundance: -
d_gene: -
j_gene: TRBJ2-1
CDR3aa: CASSLDLSYNEQFF
CDR3nt: TGTGCCAGCAGCTTAGATCTCTCCTACAATGAGCAGTTCTTC

len: 15
v_gene: TRBV14
abundance: -
d_gene: -
j_gene: TRBJ2-1
CDR3aa: CASSQEVGPGNEQFF
CDR3nt: TGTGCCAGCAGCCAAGAGGTGGGCCCGGGCAATGAGCAGTTCTTC

len: 15
v_gene: TRBV4-1
abundance: once
d_gene: TRBD1
j_gene: TRBJ2-5
CDR3aa: CASSQEWGQGETQYF
CDR3nt: TGCGCCAGCAGCCAAGAGTGGGGACAGGGAGAGACCCAGTACTTC